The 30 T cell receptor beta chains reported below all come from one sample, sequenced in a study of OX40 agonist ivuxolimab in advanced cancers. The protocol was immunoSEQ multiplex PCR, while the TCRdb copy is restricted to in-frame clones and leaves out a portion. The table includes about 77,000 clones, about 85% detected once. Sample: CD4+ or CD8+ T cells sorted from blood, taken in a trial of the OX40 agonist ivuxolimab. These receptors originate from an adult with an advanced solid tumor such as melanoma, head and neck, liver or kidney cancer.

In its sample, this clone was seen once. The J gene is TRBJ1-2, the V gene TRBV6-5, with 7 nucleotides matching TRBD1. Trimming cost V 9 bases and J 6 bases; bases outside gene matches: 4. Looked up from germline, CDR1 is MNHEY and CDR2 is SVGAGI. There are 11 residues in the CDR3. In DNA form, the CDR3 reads TGTGCCAGTGGGACAGTTAATGGCTACACCTTC. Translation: CASGTVNGYTF.

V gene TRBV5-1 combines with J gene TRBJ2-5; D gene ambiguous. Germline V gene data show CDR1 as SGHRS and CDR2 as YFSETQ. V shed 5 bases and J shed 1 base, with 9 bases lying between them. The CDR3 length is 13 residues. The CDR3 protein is CASSRAVQETQYF. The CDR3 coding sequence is TGCGCCAGCAGTCGGGCTGTCCAAGAGACCCAGTACTTC. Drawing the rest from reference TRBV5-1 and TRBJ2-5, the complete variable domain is KAGVTQTPRYLIKTRGQQVTLSCSPISGHRSVSWYQQTPGQGLQFLFEYFSETQRNKGNFPGRFSGRQFSNSRSEMNVSTLELGDSALYLCASSRAVQETQYFGPGTRLLVL.

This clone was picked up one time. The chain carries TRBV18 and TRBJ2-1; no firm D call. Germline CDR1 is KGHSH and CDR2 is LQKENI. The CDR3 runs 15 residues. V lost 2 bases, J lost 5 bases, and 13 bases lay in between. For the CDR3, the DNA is TGTGCCAGCTCACCAACGGCAATTAGGGACAATGAGCAGTTCTTC. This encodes CASSPTAIRDNEQFF.

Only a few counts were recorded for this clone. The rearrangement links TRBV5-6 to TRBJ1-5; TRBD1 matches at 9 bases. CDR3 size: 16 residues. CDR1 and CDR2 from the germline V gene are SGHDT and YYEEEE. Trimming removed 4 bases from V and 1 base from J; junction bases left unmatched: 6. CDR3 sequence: CASSHRTGVSNQPQHF. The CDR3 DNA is TGTGCCAGCAGCCATCGGACAGGGGTCAGCAATCAGCCCCAGCATTTT.

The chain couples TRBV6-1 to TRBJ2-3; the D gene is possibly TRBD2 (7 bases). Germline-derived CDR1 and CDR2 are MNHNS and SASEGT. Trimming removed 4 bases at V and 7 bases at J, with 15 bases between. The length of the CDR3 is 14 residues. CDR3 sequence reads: CASSVGGGANTQYF. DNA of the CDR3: TGTGCCAGCAGTGTCGGTGGGGGGGCGAATACGCAGTATTTT.

The CDR3 is CASSYSISRGGYEQYF. In DNA, the CDR3 is TGTGCCAGCAGTTACTCGATCTCCAGGGGGGGCTACGAGCAGTACTTC. The V call is TRBV6-5, the J call TRBJ2-7, with D possibly called TRBD1 or TRBD2 (7 bases each). V dropped 0 bases and J dropped 3 bases, with 15 bases sitting between them. The CDR3 totals 16 residues. CDR1 and CDR2 (germline): MNHEY, SVGAGI.

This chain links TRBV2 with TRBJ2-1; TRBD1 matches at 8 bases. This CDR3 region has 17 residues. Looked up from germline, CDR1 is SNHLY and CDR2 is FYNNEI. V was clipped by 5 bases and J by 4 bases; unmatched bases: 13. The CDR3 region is CASSHRVPGQDYNEQFF. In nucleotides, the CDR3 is TGTGCCAGCAGTCACCGCGTACCGGGACAGGATTACAATGAGCAGTTCTTC.

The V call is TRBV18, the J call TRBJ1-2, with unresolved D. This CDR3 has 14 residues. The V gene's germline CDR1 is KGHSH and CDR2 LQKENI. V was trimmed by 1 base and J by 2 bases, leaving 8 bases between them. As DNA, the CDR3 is TGTGCCAGCTCACCACAGCCCGAGAACTATGGCTACACCTTC. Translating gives CASSPQPENYGYTF.

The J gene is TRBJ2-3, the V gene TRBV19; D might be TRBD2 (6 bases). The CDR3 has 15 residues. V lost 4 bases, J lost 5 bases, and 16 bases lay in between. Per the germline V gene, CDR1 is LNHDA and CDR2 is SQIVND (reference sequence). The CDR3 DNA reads TGTGCCAGTAGTACGGGACTCCACAACAGAGATACGCAGTATTTT. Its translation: CASSTGLHNRDTQYF.

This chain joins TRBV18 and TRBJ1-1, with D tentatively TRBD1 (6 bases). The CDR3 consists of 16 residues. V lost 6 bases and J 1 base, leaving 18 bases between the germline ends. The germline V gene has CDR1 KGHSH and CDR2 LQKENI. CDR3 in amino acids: CASSRLSGAKNTEAFF. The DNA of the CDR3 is TGTGCCAGCTCCCGGTTGTCGGGGGCGAAGAACACTGAAGCTTTCTTT.

The CDR3 is CSVETWPPRQETQYF. DNA for the CDR3: TGCAGCGTTGAGACTTGGCCACCGCGTCAGGAGACCCAGTACTTC. The rearrangement joins TRBV29-1 to TRBJ2-5; the D is unclear. Germline values: CDR1 SQVTM, CDR2 ANQGSEA. The CDR3 contains 15 residues. V was shortened by 3 bases and J by 5 bases, with 19 bases between the two germline ends.

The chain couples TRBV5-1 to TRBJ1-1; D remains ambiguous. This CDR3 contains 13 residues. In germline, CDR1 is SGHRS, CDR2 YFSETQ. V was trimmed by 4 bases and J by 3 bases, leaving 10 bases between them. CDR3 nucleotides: TGCGCCAGCAGCGGGGTAACGGACACTGAAGCTTTCTTT. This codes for CASSGVTDTEAFF.

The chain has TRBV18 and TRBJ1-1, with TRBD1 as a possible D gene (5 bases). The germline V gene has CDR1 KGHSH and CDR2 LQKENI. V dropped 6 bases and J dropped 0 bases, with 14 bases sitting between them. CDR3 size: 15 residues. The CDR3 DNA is TGTGCCAGCTCCCCCGTAGGGGTTCTGAACACTGAAGCTTTCTTT. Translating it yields CASSPVGVLNTEAFF.

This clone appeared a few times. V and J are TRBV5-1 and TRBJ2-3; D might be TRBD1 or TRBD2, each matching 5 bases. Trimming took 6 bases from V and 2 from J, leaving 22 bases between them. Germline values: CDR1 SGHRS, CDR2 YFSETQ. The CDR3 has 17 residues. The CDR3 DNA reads TGCGCCAGCATGAAATATGGGGGACCCGTTGTCACAGATACGCAGTATTTT. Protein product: CASMKYGGPVVTDTQYF.

DNA of the CDR3: TGTGCCAGCAGCGCCAGACTAGCGGGGTCGAACACCGGGGAGCTGTTTTTT. Amino acids: CASSARLAGSNTGELFF. The chain employs TRBV7-9 and TRBJ2-2; 11 bases agree with TRBD2. Germline values: CDR1 SEHNR, CDR2 FQNEAQ (reference sequence). V was clipped by 5 bases and J by 0 bases; unmatched bases: 5. The CDR3 spans 17 residues.

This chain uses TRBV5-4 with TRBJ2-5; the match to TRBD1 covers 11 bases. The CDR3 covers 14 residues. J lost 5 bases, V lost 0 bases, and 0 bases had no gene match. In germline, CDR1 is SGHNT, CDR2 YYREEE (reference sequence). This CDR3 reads CASSLGDRGETQYF. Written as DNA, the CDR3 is TGTGCCAGCAGCTTGGGGGACAGGGGGGAGACCCAGTACTTC.

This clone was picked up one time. The CDR3 nucleotides are TGCGCCAGCAGCGGACAGCAGTCTGGAAACACCATATATTTT. Its protein is CASSGQQSGNTIYF. The chain employs TRBV4-1 and TRBJ1-3, with a weak D call TRBD1 (6 bases). The CDR3 sequence is 14 residues long. V was pared by 5 bases and J by 1 base, with 9 bases between. Per germline, CDR1 MGHRA and CDR2 YSYEKL.

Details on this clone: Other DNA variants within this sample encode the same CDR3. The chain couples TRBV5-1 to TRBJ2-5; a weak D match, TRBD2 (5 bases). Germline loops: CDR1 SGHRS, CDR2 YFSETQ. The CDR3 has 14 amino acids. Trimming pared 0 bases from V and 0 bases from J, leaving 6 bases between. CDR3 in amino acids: CASSLGGYQETQYF. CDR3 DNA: TGCGCCAGCAGCTTGGGAGGGTACCAAGAGACCCAGTACTTC.

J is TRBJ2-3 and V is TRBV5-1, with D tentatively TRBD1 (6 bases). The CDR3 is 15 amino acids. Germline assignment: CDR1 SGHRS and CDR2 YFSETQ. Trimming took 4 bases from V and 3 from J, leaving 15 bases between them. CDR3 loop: CASSLGPRGTDTQYF. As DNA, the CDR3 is TGCGCCAGCAGCCTTGGACCGAGGGGGACAGATACGCAGTATTTT.

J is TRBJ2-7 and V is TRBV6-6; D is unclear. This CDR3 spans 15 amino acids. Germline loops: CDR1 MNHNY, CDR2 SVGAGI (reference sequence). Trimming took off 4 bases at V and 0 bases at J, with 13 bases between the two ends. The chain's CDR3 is CASSFQFPDSYEQYF. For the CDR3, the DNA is TGTGCCAGCAGTTTCCAATTCCCTGACTCCTACGAGCAGTACTTC.

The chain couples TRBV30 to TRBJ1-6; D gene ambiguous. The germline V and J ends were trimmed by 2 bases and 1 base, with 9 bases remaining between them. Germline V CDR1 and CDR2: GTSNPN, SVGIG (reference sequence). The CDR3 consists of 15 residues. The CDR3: CAWSNWMSYNSPLHF. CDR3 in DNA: TGTGCCTGGAGTAACTGGATGTCCTATAATTCACCCCTCCACTTT.

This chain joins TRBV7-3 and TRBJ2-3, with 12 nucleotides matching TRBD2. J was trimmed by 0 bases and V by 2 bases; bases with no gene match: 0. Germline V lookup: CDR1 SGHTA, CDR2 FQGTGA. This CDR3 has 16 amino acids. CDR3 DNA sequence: TGTGCCAGCAGCTTAGGACTAGCGGGGAGCACAGATACGCAGTATTTT. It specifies CASSLGLAGSTDTQYF.

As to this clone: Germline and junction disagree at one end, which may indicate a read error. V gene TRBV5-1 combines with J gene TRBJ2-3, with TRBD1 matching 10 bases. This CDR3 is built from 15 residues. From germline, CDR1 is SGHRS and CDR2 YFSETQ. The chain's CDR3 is CASSEGQGSTDTQYF. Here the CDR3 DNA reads TGTGCCAGCAGCGAGGGACAGGGGTCGACGGATACGCAGTATTTT.

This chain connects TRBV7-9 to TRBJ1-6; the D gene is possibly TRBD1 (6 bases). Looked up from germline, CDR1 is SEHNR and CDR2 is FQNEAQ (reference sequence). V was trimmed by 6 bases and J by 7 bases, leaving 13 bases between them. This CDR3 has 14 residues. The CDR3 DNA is TGTGCCAGCAGACCCGGGACAAGCAATTCACCCCTCCACTTT. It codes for CASRPGTSNSPLHF. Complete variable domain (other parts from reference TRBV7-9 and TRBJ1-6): DTGVSQNPRHKITKRGQNVTFRCDPISEHNRLYWYRQTLGQGPEFLTYFQNEAQLEKSRLLSDRFSAERPKGSFSTLEIQRTEQGDSAMYLCASRPGTSNSPLHFGNGTRLTVT.

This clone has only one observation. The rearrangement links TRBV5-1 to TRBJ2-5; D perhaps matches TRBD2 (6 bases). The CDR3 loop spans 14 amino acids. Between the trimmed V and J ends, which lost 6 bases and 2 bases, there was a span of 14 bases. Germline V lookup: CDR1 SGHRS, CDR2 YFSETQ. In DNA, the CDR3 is TGCGCCAGCAACTCGACTAGTGGGCAAGAGACCCAGTACTTC. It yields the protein CASNSTSGQETQYF.

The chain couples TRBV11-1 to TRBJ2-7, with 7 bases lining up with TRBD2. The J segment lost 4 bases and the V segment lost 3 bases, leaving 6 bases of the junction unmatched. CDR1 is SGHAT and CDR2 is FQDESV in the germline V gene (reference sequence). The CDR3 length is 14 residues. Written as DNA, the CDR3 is TGTGCCAGCAGCTTCGGGGGGAGTAAGTACGAGCAGTACTTC. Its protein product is CASSFGGSKYEQYF.

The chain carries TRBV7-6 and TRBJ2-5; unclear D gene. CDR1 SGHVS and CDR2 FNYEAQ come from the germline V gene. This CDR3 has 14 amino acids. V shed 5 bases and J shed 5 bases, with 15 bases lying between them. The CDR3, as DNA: TGTGCCAGCAGCCCTCAGCCTCTCAGCGAGACCCAGTACTTC. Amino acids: CASSPQPLSETQYF.

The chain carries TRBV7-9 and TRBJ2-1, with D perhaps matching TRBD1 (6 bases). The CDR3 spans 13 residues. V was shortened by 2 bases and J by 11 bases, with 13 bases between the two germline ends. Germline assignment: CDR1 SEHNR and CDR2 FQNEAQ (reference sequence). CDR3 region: CASSLLGDKKQFF. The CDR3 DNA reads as TGTGCCAGCAGCTTATTGGGGGACAAGAAGCAGTTCTTC.

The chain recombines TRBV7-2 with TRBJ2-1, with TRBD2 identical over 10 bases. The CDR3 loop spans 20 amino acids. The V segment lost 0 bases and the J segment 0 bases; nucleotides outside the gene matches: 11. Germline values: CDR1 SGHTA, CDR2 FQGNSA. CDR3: CASSLAYLAGAISSYNEQFF. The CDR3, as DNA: TGTGCCAGCAGCTTAGCATACCTAGCGGGGGCGATAAGCTCCTACAATGAGCAGTTCTTC.

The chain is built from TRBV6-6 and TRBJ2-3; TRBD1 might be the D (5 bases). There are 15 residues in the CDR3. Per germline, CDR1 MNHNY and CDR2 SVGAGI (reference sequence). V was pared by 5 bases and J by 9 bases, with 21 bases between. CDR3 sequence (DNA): TGTGCCAGCAGTCGGAGCCCGGCAGGGTATGACACGCAGTATTTT. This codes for CASSRSPAGYDTQYF.